This T cell receptor (beta chain) was recorded in a study of shared clonotypes between healthy human individuals. Study observations and caveats: Naive subsets usually exceeded memory subsets in estimated richness.

Trimming removed 0 bases at V and 9 bases at J, with 9 bases between. This CDR3 has 13 residues. CDR1 and CDR2 from the germline V gene are MDHEN and SYDVKM. To note about this clone: Antigen specificity is unknown.

The assay ran at deep level. Here immunoSEQ multiplex PCR was the method, and the copy in TCRdb shows in-frame clones only, minus some. The sample includes over 850,000 clones, approximately 80% of them seen just once. The clonotype comes from a man in his late teens or twenties in good health. Some clones in this sample may be carry-over from other donors' samples. The sample comprised memory CD4+ T cells from PBMCs. Documented subset: CD45RA-negative fraction. The V call is TRBV28, the J call TRBJ2-1, with D hard to call. CDR3 residues: CASSLWLRSEQFF. The CDR3 DNA follows: TGTGCCAGCAGTTTATGGTTGCGTAGTGAGCAGTTCTTC.